This record looks at one T cell receptor beta chain sequence and its context. Its target is unknown. The data originate from a study of shared clonotypes between healthy human individuals. Overall study: Researchers drew samples from a couple of women and a few men aged 18 to 49.

The authors distributed each subset's genomic DNA evenly over several immunoSEQ plates. The table came from immunoSEQ multiplex PCR; TCRdb's copy has only in-frame clones and leaves some out. The sample consists of hundreds of thousands of clones, about 80% of them appearing once. Deletions cut 8 bases from V and 0 bases from J, with 14 bases between. Germline V gene sequence: CDR1 WSHSY, CDR2 SAAADI. CDR3 length: 14 residues. Whole-study results and caveats: The study found lower generation probabilities in non-shared clonotypes than in those shared by all four donors.

The V and J genes are TRBV10-2 and TRBJ2-7, with D maybe TRBD2 (6 bases). The receptor was derived from a woman aged 25 to 39 in good health. Sequencing used memory CD4+ T cells sorted from blood. Subset denoted: CD45RA-negative fraction. The CDR3 DNA reads as TGCGCCAGCTCGTCTAGCGTTAACTCCTACGAGCAGTACTTC. As protein: CASSSSVNSYEQYF.